This T cell receptor beta chain was captured by sequencing in a study of blood T cell repertoires in COVID-19. As for the study in general: Researchers got acute and convalescent COVID-19 samples from the United States, Italy and Spain. Sample material is recorded as cDNA or gDNA derived from T cells, B-cell-depleted T cells, or PBMCs.

This clone was observed many times. Study processing details: How many nucleated cells were present was estimated from reference gene primer amplification. Only in-frame clones appear in the TCRdb table, and some are missing; sequencing was by immunoSEQ multiplex PCR. V and J calls and clone size are copied from that table; D and trimming were computed from the DNA. Among roughly 81,000 clones listed, roughly four fifths were seen once. V trimming: 6 bases; J trimming: 6 bases; junction bases outside the gene matches: 22. Germline CDR1 SNHLY, CDR2 FYNNEI. The length of the CDR3 is 20 residues. The TCR comes from a man aged 55 to 69 with acute or convalescent COVID-19. The chain is built from TRBV2 and TRBJ1-5; the match to TRBD1 covers 11 bases. The specimen was peripheral blood. The CDR3 DNA follows: TGTGCCAGCAGGGACAGGGGGCGAGAAGGCGCCCTTTCGGCGGTTCAGCCCCAGCATTTT. Translated: CASRDRGREGALSAVQPQHF.